Presented here are 27 T cell receptor beta chains from one specimen sequenced in a study of T cells in Graves' hyperthyroidism and ophthalmopathy. RNA transcripts were the template for amplifying TCR beta CDR3 regions. A set of HTBI primers served as the primers for a first-round RT-PCR of the TCR CDR3. TCRdb passed the multiplex PCR reads through MiXCR, listing each CDR3 protein once. The sample holds hundreds of thousands of distinct CDR3 sequences, about a fifth seen once. Sequenced sample: blood. The receptors were sampled from a man younger than 40 with Graves' ophthalmopathy.

This clonotype was seen just once. The junction departs from germline at one end; a sequencing error may be responsible. The chain has TRBV5-1 and TRBJ2-7; a possible D gene is TRBD2 (5 bases). Germline values: CDR1 SGHRS, CDR2 YFSETQ. The CDR3 runs to 15 residues. The CDR3 is CTSSYTAGPSYEQYF. CDR3 sequence (DNA): TGCACCAGCAGCTACACCGCGGGCCCCTCCTACGAGCAGTACTTC.

This clonotype has only a few counts. The chain has TRBV6-1 and TRBJ2-6, with 8 bases lining up with TRBD1. Trimming cost V 7 bases and J 0 bases; bases outside gene matches: 8. CDR3 length: 17 residues. Germline V gene lookup returns CDR1 MNHNS and CDR2 SASEGT. The CDR3 DNA reads as TGTGCCAGCACCTTAACCGGGACAGGCTCTGGGGCCAACGTCCTGACTTTC. It yields the protein CASTLTGTGSGANVLTF.

Only a few counts were recorded for this clonotype. The chain carries TRBV19 and TRBJ2-7; D not certain. The CDR3 runs to 13 residues. Germline CDR1 reads LNHDA; CDR2 reads SQIVND (reference sequence). Trimming took 5 bases from V and 2 from J, leaving 10 bases between them. The CDR3: CASSEDGTYEQYF. Here the CDR3 DNA reads TGTGCCAGTAGTGAGGACGGCACCTACGAGCAGTACTTC.

This clonotype was seen many times. The chain recombines TRBV28 with TRBJ2-7, with D possibly being TRBD1 or TRBD2 (5 bases each). Trimming stripped 6 bases from V and 3 bases from J, with 15 bases between. The CDR3 is made up of 14 amino acids. Looked up from germline, CDR1 is MDHEN and CDR2 is SYDVKM. CDR3 in DNA: TGTGCCAGCAGAACCGGGACCGGGCTCTACGAGCAGTACTTC. This translates into CASRTGTGLYEQYF.

This clonotype was observed many times. The CDR3 loop reads CASSERLGLAGVNPSYEQYF. The CDR3 bases are TGTGCCAGCAGTGAGAGGTTGGGACTAGCGGGAGTAAATCCCTCCTACGAGCAGTACTTC. The chain uses TRBV6-1 and TRBJ2-7; 14 bases map to TRBD2. Germline-derived CDR1 and CDR2 are MNHNS and SASEGT. The CDR3 length is 20 residues. J gave up 0 bases and V 3 bases, and 13 bases lay outside the gene matches.

This clonotype was counted at least ten times. This CDR3 is CASSATWNEQYF. As DNA, the CDR3 is TGTGCCAGCAGCGCGACATGGAACGAGCAGTACTTC. This chain uses TRBV3-1 with TRBJ2-7; the D is unclear. Germline CDR1 LGHDT, CDR2 YNNKEL (reference sequence). This CDR3 is 12 amino acids long. V lost 5 bases and J lost 5, with 10 bases in between.

This clonotype was recorded once. The V gene is TRBV4-1, the J gene TRBJ1-5; tentative D call: TRBD1 (5 bases). Trimming shortened V by 2 bases and J by 6 bases, and 29 bases separated the two germline ends. The V gene's germline CDR1 is MGHRA and CDR2 YSYEKL. This CDR3 is 20 amino acids long. CDR3 region: CASSQSPLAGPVGEAQPQHF. For the CDR3, the DNA is TGCGCCAGCAGCCAATCCCCACTGGCAGGGCCCGTCGGGGAGGCTCAGCCCCAGCATTTT.

V usage is TRBV19 and J usage is TRBJ2-1; 8 nucleotides line up with TRBD2. Germline V CDR1 and CDR2: LNHDA, SQIVND (reference sequence). The length of the CDR3 is 15 residues. V lost 5 bases, J lost 6 bases, and 9 bases stayed unmatched. DNA for the CDR3: TGTGCCAGTAGTCTCCGCCACAGCGGGGGCAATGAGCAGTTCTTC. It translates to CASSLRHSGGNEQFF.

This clonotype was counted only a few times. The rearrangement uses TRBV6-5 and TRBJ1-1; D is unclear. Germline V gene lookup returns CDR1 MNHEY and CDR2 SVGAGI. The V gene lost 0 bases and the J gene lost 2 bases, with 7 bases spanning the gap. This CDR3 is 14 amino acids long. CDR3 sequence: CASSYSAGNTEAFF. CDR3 nucleotide sequence: TGTGCCAGCAGTTACTCGGCAGGTAACACTGAAGCTTTCTTT.

This clonotype was counted many times. The rearrangement uses TRBV11-2 and TRBJ2-7; possible D gene TRBD2, 5 bases. The CDR3 covers 12 residues. In germline, CDR1 is SGHAT, CDR2 FQNNGV. V lost 5 bases, J lost 5 bases, and 10 bases lay in between. The CDR3 nucleotides are TGTGCCAGCAGCCCGCTAGCAAACGAGCAGTACTTC. Translating it yields CASSPLANEQYF.

This clonotype has just a few counts. V gene TRBV12-3 or TRBV12-4 combines with J gene TRBJ2-3; 8 bases are a match to TRBD2. Trimming took 7 bases from V and 0 from J; bases not matched to a gene: 9. The CDR3 loop spans 16 amino acids. The CDR3 spells CASTTGLVISTDTQYF. The CDR3 coding sequence is TGTGCCAGCACCACGGGACTAGTGATTAGCACAGATACGCAGTATTTT.

This clonotype has just a few counts. The chain recombines TRBV14 with TRBJ2-7, with D hard to call. Trimming shortened V by 3 bases and J by 3 bases, and 9 bases separated the two germline ends. The germline gives CDR1 SGHDN, CDR2 FVKESK. The CDR3 runs 13 residues. The DNA for the CDR3 is TGTGCCAGCAGCCAGGGTTACAACTACGAGCAGTACTTC. Residues: CASSQGYNYEQYF.

V and J are TRBV19 and TRBJ2-7; 11 bases line up with TRBD2. V dropped 5 bases and J dropped 6; count of bases not matched to a gene: 9. Germline lookup yields CDR1 LNHDA and CDR2 SQIVND (reference sequence). This CDR3 has 15 amino acids. The CDR3 here is CASSPTTSGTGEQYF. CDR3 sequence (DNA): TGTGCCAGTAGTCCTACGACTAGCGGGACGGGCGAGCAGTACTTC.

This chain joins TRBV7-3 and TRBJ1-5; TRBD1 matches 8 bases. This CDR3 spans 13 amino acids. In germline, CDR1 is SGHTA, CDR2 FQGTGA. Trimming cost V 4 bases and J 8 bases; bases outside gene matches: 4. The CDR3 sequence: CASSSTGVEPQHF. CDR3 bases: TGTGCCAGCAGCTCGACAGGGGTTGAGCCCCAGCATTTT. Full variable domain (remainder filled in from reference TRBV7-3 and TRBJ1-5): GAGVSQTPSNKVTEKGKYVELRCDPISGHTALYWYRQSLGQGPEFLIYFQGTGAADDSGLPNDRFFAVRPEGSVSTLKIQRTERGDSAVYLCASSSTGVEPQHFGDGTRLSIL.

The sample holds many counts of this clonotype. The chain uses TRBV7-2 and TRBJ2-2; D remains ambiguous. The CDR3 consists of 14 residues. Germline values: CDR1 SGHTA, CDR2 FQGNSA. With 0 bases removed from V and 0 bases from J, the gap between germline ends came to 2 bases. The CDR3 here is CASSLAPNTGELFF. The DNA of the CDR3 is TGTGCCAGCAGCTTAGCTCCGAACACCGGGGAGCTGTTTTTT.

In regard to this clonotype: A read error may be the cause here, since a much bigger clone is one base away. The chain carries TRBV20-1 and TRBJ2-1; 8 nucleotides match TRBD2. The CDR3 has 16 amino acids. The germline V gene encodes CDR1 DFQATT and CDR2 SNEGSKA (reference sequence). This CDR3 is CSAVTRAGESYSEQFF. CDR3 nucleotides: TGCAGTGCCGTAACTAGAGCGGGAGAATCCTACAGTGAGCAGTTCTTC.

This clonotype appeared a few times. The chain is built from TRBV7-9 and TRBJ2-3, with TRBD2 matching over 12 bases. The CDR3 length is 17 residues. V gave up 5 bases and J gave up 3 bases; unmatched junction bases: 9. CDR1 SEHNR and CDR2 FQNEAQ come from the germline V gene (reference sequence). CDR3 protein: CASSPGTLAGGTDTQYF. The CDR3, as DNA: TGTGCCAGCAGCCCTGGGACTCTAGCGGGAGGGACAGATACGCAGTATTTT.

J is TRBJ1-2 and V is TRBV5-1, with 9 bases matching TRBD1. V gave up 7 bases and J gave up 4 bases; unmatched junction bases: 20. Germline CDR1 and CDR2: SGHRS and YFSETQ. The CDR3 is 18 residues long. The CDR3 sequence: CASATASGQGHGSYGYTF. The CDR3 DNA reads TGCGCCAGCGCAACGGCCTCGGGACAGGGTCACGGATCCTATGGCTACACCTTC.

This clonotype occurred a few times. V is TRBV5-1 and J is TRBJ1-2; 7 bases fit TRBD1. The V gene's germline CDR1 is SGHRS and CDR2 YFSETQ. V lost 0 bases to trimming and J lost 3 bases; unmatched junction nucleotides: 5. The CDR3 loop spans 15 amino acids. In nucleotides, the CDR3 is TGCGCCAGCAGCTTGGAAGGGGGCTTGGACTATGGCTACACCTTC. This codes for CASSLEGGLDYGYTF.

The rearrangement joins TRBV27 to TRBJ2-7; 7 bases fit TRBD2. CDR3 length equals 14 residues. The germline CDR1 and CDR2 sequences are MNHEY and SMNVEV (reference sequence). V dropped 0 bases and J dropped 3; count of bases not matched to a gene: 2. CDR3 amino acids: CASSLSGEGYEQYF. The CDR3 bases are TGTGCCAGCAGTTTATCCGGGGAGGGCTACGAGCAGTACTTC.

The chain is built from TRBV12-3 or TRBV12-4 and TRBJ1-4, with 7 positions matching TRBD1. This CDR3 contains 14 residues. V lost 6 bases and J lost 3; bases outside the gene matches: 4. CDR3 DNA sequence: TGTGCCAGCAGGCCGGGACAGCCTAATGAAAAACTGTTTTTT. It specifies CASRPGQPNEKLFF.

This clonotype was observed at least ten times. The chain is built from TRBV3-1 and TRBJ2-1; D not certain. This CDR3 has 17 amino acids. V shed 1 base and J shed 0 bases, with 13 bases lying between them. Germline CDR1 reads LGHDT; CDR2 reads YNNKEL (reference sequence). The CDR3 DNA is TGTGCCAGCAGCCAAGCTGACATGGGGTTCTCCTACAATGAGCAGTTCTTC. Protein: CASSQADMGFSYNEQFF.

V usage is TRBV29-1 and J usage is TRBJ2-1, with 10 nucleotides matching TRBD2. J gave up 2 bases and V 1 base, and 14 bases lay outside the gene matches. The CDR3 has 19 amino acids. Germline V gene data show CDR1 as SQVTM and CDR2 as ANQGSEA. CDR3 amino acids: CSVEASGSPGGTAYNEQFF. The CDR3 bases are TGCAGCGTTGAAGCTAGCGGGAGTCCGGGGGGGACGGCCTACAATGAGCAGTTCTTC.

This clonotype occurred a few times. The chain combines TRBV9 with TRBJ2-2; D unresolved. The CDR3 length is 13 residues. The V gene lost 3 bases and the J gene lost 7 bases, with 10 bases spanning the gap. Per the germline V gene, CDR1 is SGDLS and CDR2 is YYNGEE. The CDR3 DNA follows: TGTGCCAGCAGCGAGACGCTGGACGGGGAGCTGTTTTTT. It translates to CASSETLDGELFF.

This sequence joins TRBV3-1 and TRBJ1-3, with D possibly being TRBD1 (5 bases). Germline V gene sequence: CDR1 LGHDT, CDR2 YNNKEL (reference sequence). V lost 0 bases and J 4 bases, leaving 10 bases between the germline ends. The CDR3 extends over 15 amino acids. The CDR3 is CASSQDRVLGNTIYF. CDR3 nucleotide sequence: TGTGCCAGCAGCCAAGACAGGGTTTTGGGAAACACCATATATTTT.

The chain carries TRBV10-3 and TRBJ2-1; TRBD1 aligns across 9 bases. After removal of 7 bases from V and 1 base from J, the junction contained 23 bases not matched to a gene. Germline V gene sequence: CDR1 ENHRY, CDR2 SYGVKD. The CDR3 covers 21 residues. Written as DNA, the CDR3 is TGTGCCATCACGGGACAGGGAAGCAATTCGACCGCTCCAATTTCCTACAATGAGCAGTTCTTC. Residues: CAITGQGSNSTAPISYNEQFF.

The chain links TRBV20-1 to TRBJ2-7; 7 nucleotides align to TRBD2. The J segment lost 1 base and the V segment lost 3 bases, leaving 15 bases of the junction unmatched. The CDR3 totals 17 residues. Germline V gene lookup returns CDR1 DFQATT and CDR2 SNEGSKA (reference sequence). Written as DNA, the CDR3 is TGCAGTGCTAGTCATCAAAACCGACTAGCCGATTCCTACGAGCAGTACTTC. Translation: CSASHQNRLADSYEQYF.